What follows are 2 T cell receptor beta chains derived from one specimen sequenced in a study of cytomegalovirus exposure and HLA in healthy donors. Generated by immunoSEQ multiplex PCR, the TCRdb table keeps only in-frame clones and is missing some. The table has roughly 100,000 clones, 88% seen once. Material for sequencing was PBMCs. These receptors came from a woman under 30 in good health and CMV-seropositive.

The chain is built from TRBV6-5 and TRBJ1-2, with 7 bases that match TRBD1. The CDR3 runs 15 residues. Germline V gene lookup returns CDR1 MNHEY and CDR2 SVGAGI. Losses at the gene ends were 2 bases for V and 4 bases for J; bases not matched to a gene: 7. The CDR3, as DNA: TGTGCCAGCAGTTACGGCAGACAGGGCCTCTATGGCTACACCTTC. It yields the protein CASSYGRQGLYGYTF.

The chain recombines TRBV4-3 with TRBJ1-5; D is perhaps TRBD1 (5 bases). V lost 4 bases to trimming and J lost 1 base, with 14 bases between them. CDR3 length: 16 residues. Germline V gives CDR1 LGHNA, CDR2 YSLEER. The CDR3 region has the DNA TGCGCCAGCAGCCCCTCATCGGGGGGGAGCAATCAGCCCCAGCATTTT. It yields the protein CASSPSSGGSNQPQHF.